A single sample is the source of the 30 T cell receptor beta chains below, sequenced in a study of T cell responses to AZD1222 COVID-19 vaccine. TCRdb's table, derived via immunoSEQ multiplex PCR, lists solely in-frame clones and lacks some. The data contain approximately 100,000 clones, 80% to 90% of them singletons. The specimen comprised peripheral blood, sampled 28 days after the second AZD1222 dose. The receptors were sampled from an adult who received the AZD1222 COVID-19 vaccine.

In this sample, this clone turned up once. The rearrangement links TRBV7-9 to TRBJ2-3; the D is unclear. Germline lookup yields CDR1 SEHNR and CDR2 FQNEAQ (reference sequence). The CDR3 is made up of 13 amino acids. V gave up 5 bases and J gave up 4 bases, with 10 bases separating them. The CDR3 DNA sequence: TGTGCCAGCAGCGCCAGTGGCCCAGATACGCAGTATTTT. Translating it yields CASSASGPDTQYF.

The V call is TRBV5-4, the J call TRBJ1-1, with 10 bases fitting TRBD1. Trimming removed 4 bases from V and 4 bases from J; junction bases left unmatched: 4. Germline CDR1 SGHNT, CDR2 YYREEE (reference sequence). The CDR3 spans 14 residues. This chain's CDR3 is CASSPGQGSTEAFF. The CDR3 nucleotides are TGTGCCAGCAGCCCGGGACAGGGGAGCACTGAAGCTTTCTTT.

The gene calls are TRBV5-8 and TRBJ2-1; 8 nucleotides match TRBD1. The J segment lost 2 bases and the V segment lost 4 bases, leaving 8 bases of the junction unmatched. Looked up from germline, CDR1 is SGHTS and CDR2 is YDEGEE. The CDR3 spans 16 residues. The CDR3 coding sequence is TGTGCCAGCAGCGTCGGACAGGGAACGCCCTACAATGAGCAGTTCTTC. Its protein is CASSVGQGTPYNEQFF.

J is TRBJ1-5 and V is TRBV7-8; D not certain. The V gene lost 5 bases and the J gene lost 9 bases, with 14 bases spanning the gap. CDR3 length: 13 residues. CDR1 and CDR2 (germline): SGHVS, FQNEAQ. CDR3 sequence (DNA): TGTGCCAGCAGCCCGGACCTTAGTCGGCCCCAGCATTTT. Its protein is CASSPDLSRPQHF.

This clone has only one observation. The V gene is TRBV28, the J gene TRBJ1-2; TRBD1 agrees at 7 bases. The V segment lost 5 bases and the J segment 0 bases; nucleotides outside the gene matches: 6. Germline lookup yields CDR1 MDHEN and CDR2 SYDVKM. This CDR3 is 15 amino acids long. The CDR3 loop is CASSIQGGSNYGYTF. In DNA, the CDR3 is TGTGCCAGCAGTATTCAGGGGGGCTCTAACTATGGCTACACCTTC.

The chain is built from TRBV7-8 and TRBJ1-1; 8 nucleotides match TRBD1. CDR1 and CDR2 (germline): SGHVS, FQNEAQ. The V gene end was trimmed by 6 bases and the J gene end by 1 base; junction bases not matched to a gene: 4. The CDR3 extends over 14 amino acids. Here the CDR3 reads CASRSQGGNTEAFF. The CDR3 bases are TGTGCCAGCAGATCACAGGGGGGGAACACTGAAGCTTTCTTT.

The rearrangement uses TRBV27 and TRBJ2-1; D unresolved. The germline V and J ends were trimmed by 0 bases and 4 bases, with 7 bases remaining between them. This CDR3 has 14 amino acids. Germline V gene data show CDR1 as MNHEY and CDR2 as SMNVEV (reference sequence). The DNA of the CDR3 is TGTGCCAGCAGTTTATCCCGCCTATACAATGAGCAGTTCTTC. It translates to CASSLSRLYNEQFF.

The chain uses TRBV6-6 and TRBJ1-5; no clear D. Germline loops: CDR1 MNHNY, CDR2 SVGAGI (reference sequence). V dropped 2 bases and J dropped 0 bases, with 8 bases sitting between them. The CDR3 totals 15 residues. The CDR3 region has the DNA TGTGCCAGCAGTTACGGGCGGTATAGCAATCAGCCCCAGCATTTT. This sequence encodes CASSYGRYSNQPQHF.

The chain joins TRBV27 to TRBJ1-5; D is unresolved. The CDR3 length is 13 residues. Germline lookup yields CDR1 MNHEY and CDR2 SMNVEV (reference sequence). The ends were cut back, 3 bases at V and 1 base at J, with 4 bases in the middle. The CDR3: CASSFWSNQPQHF. The CDR3, as DNA: TGTGCCAGCAGTTTCTGGAGCAATCAGCCCCAGCATTTT.

The chain is built from TRBV19 and TRBJ2-7; unclear D gene. The germline V gene encodes CDR1 LNHDA and CDR2 SQIVND (reference sequence). Deletions cut 3 bases from V and 5 bases from J, with 14 bases between. This CDR3 has 14 amino acids. The CDR3 is CASSISVSSDEQYF. As DNA, the CDR3 is TGTGCCAGTAGTATCAGTGTATCAAGCGACGAGCAGTACTTC. Based on the CDR3 plus reference TRBV19 and TRBJ2-7, the full variable domain is DGGITQSPKYLFRKEGQNVTLSCEQNLNHDAMYWYRQDPGQGLRLIYYSQIVNDFQKGDIAEGYSVSREKKESFPLTVTSAQKNPTAFYLCASSISVSSDEQYFGPGTRLTVT.

The chain combines TRBV7-8 with TRBJ1-3; no clear D gene. The germline gives CDR1 SGHVS, CDR2 FQNEAQ. The CDR3 extends over 15 amino acids. Trimming removed 0 bases from V and 2 bases from J, with 8 bases in between. DNA of the CDR3: TGTGCCAGCAGCTTAGCAGAGGGCACTGGAAACACCATATATTTT. It is translated as CASSLAEGTGNTIYF. Using reference TRBV7-8 and TRBJ1-3 for the parts outside the CDR3, the full variable domain is GAGVSQSPRYKVAKRGQDVALRCDPISGHVSLFWYQQALGQGPEFLTYFQNEAQLDKSGLPSDRFFAERPEGSVSTLKIQRTQQEDSAVYLCASSLAEGTGNTIYFGEGSWLTVV.

The rearrangement links TRBV5-1 to TRBJ1-1, with 8 nucleotides matching TRBD1. V lost 4 bases, J lost 1 base, and 9 bases stayed unmatched. There are 16 residues in the CDR3. The germline gives CDR1 SGHRS, CDR2 YFSETQ. Here the CDR3 DNA reads TGCGCCAGCAGCGCACTACCAGGGGGCGCGAACACTGAAGCTTTCTTT. Encoded protein: CASSALPGGANTEAFF.

The rearrangement links TRBV10-3 to TRBJ2-7, with 9 bases fitting TRBD2. The length of the CDR3 is 13 residues. Germline V gene sequence: CDR1 ENHRY, CDR2 SYGVKD. Trimming removed 8 bases from V and 7 bases from J; junction bases left unmatched: 9. The CDR3 DNA is TGTGCCATCCTCGGGCTAGCGGGAAGTGAGCAGTACTTC. It translates to CAILGLAGSEQYF.

DNA for the CDR3: TGTGCCAGCAGTTTAGGGCAGAACTACGAGCAGTACTTC. It yields the protein CASSLGQNYEQYF. V gene TRBV27 combines with J gene TRBJ2-7; D unclear. The CDR3 totals 13 residues. Germline CDR1 MNHEY, CDR2 SMNVEV (reference sequence). The V end lost 2 bases, the J end lost 3 bases, and 8 bases lay between the germline ends.

This chain links TRBV7-3 with TRBJ1-2, with 7 bases matching TRBD1. The CDR3 length is 16 residues. Per the germline V gene, CDR1 is SGHTA and CDR2 is FQGTGA. V gave up 2 bases and J gave up 6 bases; unmatched junction bases: 12. CDR3 nucleotide sequence: TGTGCCAGCAGCTTACGGGCTCAGGGGGAAAGTGATGGCTACACCTTC. Translated, it gives CASSLRAQGESDGYTF.

The chain employs TRBV19 and TRBJ1-6; tentative D call: TRBD1 (5 bases). CDR3 size: 13 residues. V gave up 6 bases and J gave up 11 bases, with 14 bases separating them. The germline V gene has CDR1 LNHDA and CDR2 SQIVND (reference sequence). The CDR3 sequence: CASRITGTAPLHF. The CDR3 region has the DNA TGTGCCAGTAGGATCACCGGGACCGCACCCCTCCACTTT.

This clone has only one observation. This chain uses TRBV6-1 with TRBJ2-4; the D is unclear. Looked up from germline, CDR1 is MNHNS and CDR2 is SASEGT. The CDR3 extends over 17 amino acids. Trimming took off 2 bases at V and 0 bases at J, with 14 bases between the two ends. The CDR3 bases are TGTGCCAGCAGTGAAAAAGTAGGGTTCCTAGCCAAAAACATTCAGTACTTC. It codes for CASSEKVGFLAKNIQYF.

The gene calls are TRBV9 and TRBJ1-2, with 7 bases fitting TRBD1. V lost 0 bases to trimming and J lost 5 bases; unmatched junction nucleotides: 7. Germline V lookup: CDR1 SGDLS, CDR2 YYNGEE. This CDR3 comprises 15 residues. CDR3 coding DNA: TGTGCCAGCAGCGTAGGACAGGGCAATAGGTATGGCTACACCTTC. This sequence encodes CASSVGQGNRYGYTF. Based on the CDR3 plus reference TRBV9 and TRBJ1-2, the full variable domain is DSGVTQTPKHLITATGQRVTLRCSPRSGDLSVYWYQQSLDQGLQFLIQYYNGEERAKGNILERFSAQQFPDLHSELNLSSLELGDSALYFCASSVGQGNRYGYTFGSGTRLTVV.

This clone appeared a single time. The chain has TRBV27 and TRBJ2-1; no firm D call. The CDR3 sequence is 15 residues long. V gave up 1 base and J gave up 8 bases, with 15 bases separating them. Germline loops: CDR1 MNHEY, CDR2 SMNVEV (reference sequence). CDR3 in DNA: TGTGCCAGCAGTTTATTCAGCTTAGTCTTCGATGAGCAGTTCTTC. This sequence encodes CASSLFSLVFDEQFF.

The chain recombines TRBV7-9 with TRBJ1-1; TRBD1 is a possible D gene (5 bases). V was clipped by 3 bases and J by 8 bases, with 10 bases between them. The CDR3 has 12 amino acids. Germline lookup yields CDR1 SEHNR and CDR2 FQNEAQ (reference sequence). The CDR3 nucleotides are TGTGCCAGCAGCTTTGGAAGGGGAGAAGCTTTCTTT. Protein: CASSFGRGEAFF.

The chain has TRBV24-1 and TRBJ2-3, with D tentatively TRBD2 (5 bases). CDR1 KGHDR and CDR2 SFDVKD come from the germline V gene. This CDR3 is 16 amino acids long. With 0 bases removed from V and 1 base from J, the gap between germline ends came to 10 bases. CDR3: CATSDLHKEGTDTQYF. CDR3 coding DNA: TGTGCCACCAGTGATTTGCACAAGGAGGGCACAGATACGCAGTATTTT.

V and J are TRBV6-5 and TRBJ1-2; 7 bases are shared with TRBD1. The V gene end was trimmed by 2 bases and the J gene end by 4 bases; junction bases not matched to a gene: 1. The CDR3 sequence is 13 residues long. Germline values: CDR1 MNHEY, CDR2 SVGAGI. As DNA, the CDR3 is TGTGCCAGCAGTTACCCAGGGGGCTATGGCTACACCTTC. This gives the protein CASSYPGGYGYTF.

This clone was found a few times. V is TRBV19 and J is TRBJ1-2; D ambiguous. Trimming pared 5 bases from V and 1 base from J, leaving 20 bases between. The germline V gene has CDR1 LNHDA and CDR2 SQIVND (reference sequence). The CDR3 totals 17 residues. The CDR3 protein is CASSGLIGRRFNYGYTF. The CDR3 bases are TGTGCCAGTAGTGGGCTAATAGGACGGCGATTTAACTATGGCTACACCTTC. The full variable domain, its missing parts supplied by reference TRBV19 and TRBJ1-2, is DGGITQSPKYLFRKEGQNVTLSCEQNLNHDAMYWYRQDPGQGLRLIYYSQIVNDFQKGDIAEGYSVSREKKESFPLTVTSAQKNPTAFYLCASSGLIGRRFNYGYTFGSGTRLTVV.

The table lists this clone with a few counts. The V gene is TRBV15, the J gene TRBJ2-7, with no clear D. V gave up 0 bases and J gave up 4 bases, with 13 bases separating them. The CDR3 runs 15 residues. CDR1 LNHNV and CDR2 YYDKDF come from the germline V gene (reference sequence). In nucleotides, the CDR3 is TGTGCCACCAGCAGAGATGGCCAGGCCGCGTACGAGCAGTACTTC. Protein: CATSRDGQAAYEQYF.

This clone has just one count. The chain uses TRBV11-1 and TRBJ2-7, with TRBD2 as a possible D gene (6 bases). The V and J ends lost 0 bases and 5 bases respectively, with 11 bases between them. Germline loops: CDR1 SGHAT, CDR2 FQDESV (reference sequence). The CDR3 length is 14 residues. Here the CDR3 reads CASSLARAGNEQYF. In DNA, the CDR3 is TGTGCCAGCAGCTTAGCTCGCGCGGGGAACGAGCAGTACTTC. Using reference TRBV11-1 and TRBJ2-7 for the parts outside the CDR3, the full variable domain is EAEVAQSPRYKITEKSQAVAFWCDPISGHATLYWYRQILGQGPELLVQFQDESVVDDSQLPKDRFSAERLKGVDSTLKIQPAELGDSAMYLCASSLARAGNEQYFGPGTRLTVT.

The V and J genes are TRBV11-3 and TRBJ2-2, with D hard to call. Germline V gives CDR1 SGHNT, CDR2 YENEEA. This CDR3 has 16 residues. The V and J ends lost 3 bases and 2 bases respectively, with 13 bases between them. CDR3 in DNA: TGTGCCAGCAGCTTTGGACGGCGGATAAACACCGGGGAGCTGTTTTTT. It specifies CASSFGRRINTGELFF. Drawing the rest from reference TRBV11-3 and TRBJ2-2, the complete variable domain is EAGVVQSPRYKIIEKKQPVAFWCNPISGHNTLYWYLQNLGQGPELLIRYENEEAVDDSQLPKDRFSAERLKGVDSTLKIQPAELGDSAVYLCASSFGRRINTGELFFGEGSRLTVL.

The genes are TRBV29-1 and TRBJ1-5; maybe TRBD1 (5 bases). Germline V CDR1 and CDR2: SQVTM, ANQGSEA. There are 12 residues in the CDR3. Trimming left V 5 bases short and J 3 bases short, with 8 bases between. As DNA, the CDR3 is TGCAGCGTTCGGGGGGACAATCAGCCCCAGCATTTT. Protein sequence: CSVRGDNQPQHF.

This chain uses TRBV2 with TRBJ1-5, with a tentative D call TRBD1 (6 bases). This CDR3 comprises 14 residues. V lost 5 bases and J 4 bases, leaving 12 bases between the germline ends. Germline assignment: CDR1 SNHLY and CDR2 FYNNEI. CDR3 protein: CASSPTGVNQPQHF. DNA of the CDR3: TGTGCCAGCAGTCCGACAGGAGTAAATCAGCCCCAGCATTTT.

The chain links TRBV5-6 to TRBJ1-5; TRBD1 matches at 7 bases. The CDR3 consists of 16 residues. Germline assignment: CDR1 SGHDT and CDR2 YYEEEE. With V trimmed by 4 bases and J by 5 bases, 12 bases remained unmatched. DNA for the CDR3: TGTGCCAGCAGCGCGAACAGGGGTGGCGGGGATCAGCCCCAGCATTTT. Protein sequence: CASSANRGGGDQPQHF.

This clone was counted only a few times. This chain links TRBV27 with TRBJ2-5; 7 bases map to TRBD2. V was clipped by 8 bases and J by 1 base; unmatched bases: 10. CDR3 length: 15 residues. CDR1 and CDR2 from the germline V gene are MNHEY and SMNVEV (reference sequence). CDR3 nucleotide sequence: TGTGCCAGCGGGTCCCCAGCTAGCGGCCAAGAGACCCAGTACTTC. Translated: CASGSPASGQETQYF.